A selection of T cell receptor beta chains follows, all from one sample in a study of T cells in Graves' hyperthyroidism and ophthalmopathy. One entry per CDR3 protein results from TCRdb running MiXCR on the multiplex PCR reads. The sample lists hundreds of thousands of distinct CDR3 sequences, roughly 15% occurring once. Sequences were obtained from blood. The receptors stem from a woman aged 40-49 years with Graves' ophthalmopathy. CDR3s include the opening cysteine and the closing phenylalanine or tryptophan. A D gene is named only where the DNA matches it firmly. Only part of the rows carry a size: once, few, many, or a class if the clone is expanded.

>TRBJ2-7|TRBV5-1|-|many
CASSLGVARTDYEQYF
TGCGCCAGCAGCTTGGGGGTCGCCAGGACGGACTACGAGCAGTACTTC
>TRBJ2-5|TRBV7-2|TRBD1|many
CASSRTGVETQYF
TGTGCCAGCAGCAGGACAGGGGTAGAGACCCAGTACTTC
>TRBJ2-5|TRBV12-3/TRBV12-4|-|many
CASSLAVGQETQYF
TGTGCCAGCAGTTTAGCGGTTGGCCAAGAGACCCAGTACTTC
>TRBJ2-7|TRBV6-1|-|few
CASSRMMTGLPNEQYF
TGTGCCAGCAGTAGAATGATGACAGGCCTCCCTAACGAGCAGTACTTC
>TRBJ1-3|TRBV3-1|-|-
CASSQRGHGNTIYF
TGTGCCAGCAGCCAACGGGGGCATGGAAACACCATATATTTT
>TRBJ2-7|TRBV5-1|-|many
CASSGDVGASYEQYF
TGCGCCAGCAGCGGAGATGTGGGGGCCTCCTACGAGCAGTACTTC
>TRBJ1-1|TRBV6-7|-|once
CASSYGQYEAFF
TGTGCCAGCAGTTACGGGCAGTATGAAGCTTTCTTT
>TRBJ1-5|TRBV27|-|many
CASSSSTEYSNQPQHF
TGTGCCAGCAGTTCCTCGACAGAATATAGCAATCAGCCCCAGCATTTT
>TRBJ2-7|TRBV2|TRBD2|-
CAGGEGMRYEQYF
TGTGCCGGAGGGGAGGGTATGCGATACGAGCAGTACTTC
>TRBJ2-7|TRBV6-5|-|many
CASIDPGRSYEQYF
TGTGCCAGCATCGACCCGGGACGATCCTACGAGCAGTACTTC
>TRBJ1-1|TRBV6-2/TRBV6-3|TRBD1|-
CASSWDSRGTNTEAFF
TGTGCCAGCAGTTGGGACAGCCGAGGGACTAACACTGAAGCTTTCTTT
>TRBJ1-3|TRBV6-5|-|few
CASSSASRSTIYF
TGTGCCAGCAGTTCGGCCAGCCGAAGCACCATATATTTT
>TRBJ2-2|TRBV7-8|-|many
CAITAELNTGELFF
TGTGCCATCACCGCGGAGCTCAACACCGGGGAGCTGTTTTTT
>TRBJ2-7|TRBV11-2|TRBD2|many
CASSWGLAEYEQYF
TGTGCCAGCAGCTGGGGACTAGCTGAATACGAGCAGTACTTC
>TRBJ2-7|TRBV27|TRBD2|few
CASSFSGGNSYEQYF
TGTGCCAGCAGTTTCTCGGGGGGAAACTCCTACGAGCAGTACTTC
>TRBJ2-3|TRBV5-8|-|-
CASSLKGGTQYF
TGTGCCAGCAGCTTGAAGGGAGGTACGCAGTATTTT
>TRBJ2-5|TRBV5-1|-|many
CASSLEGKETQYF
TGTGCCAGCAGCTTAGAAGGGAAGGAGACCCAGTACTTC
>TRBJ2-7|TRBV19|-|many
CASSRLEGAYEQYF
TGTGCCAGTAGTCGGTTGGAGGGGGCCTACGAGCAGTACTTC
>TRBJ2-5|TRBV10-3|-|-
CAISPSAQETQYF
TGTGCCATCAGCCCATCGGCCCAAGAGACCCAGTACTTC
>TRBJ2-5|TRBV4-2|TRBD2|few
CASSRRAGAGETQYF
TGTGCCAGCAGCCGACGAGCGGGGGCAGGAGAGACCCAGTACTTC
>TRBJ2-7|TRBV10-3|TRBD1|-
CATTQGTGRTYEQYF
TGTGCCACAACCCAGGGGACAGGGAGGACCTACGAGCAGTACTTC
>TRBJ1-2|TRBV7-2|-|many
CASSFLRGGYTF
TGTGCCAGCAGCTTCCTGAGGGGGGGCTACACCTTC
>TRBJ2-2|TRBV7-9|-|many
CASSQDGTNTGELFF
TGTGCCAGCAGCCAGGACGGAACCAACACCGGGGAGCTGTTTTTT
>TRBJ2-7|TRBV27|TRBD1|many
CASSLKPDRAYEQYF
TGTGCCAGCAGTTTAAAGCCGGACAGGGCGTACGAGCAGTACTTC
>TRBJ2-7|TRBV28|-|many
CASSLVHRVGEQYF
TGTGCCAGCAGTTTGGTTCACAGGGTAGGCGAGCAGTACTTC
>TRBJ1-5|TRBV19|TRBD1|many
CASRTDRGQGQPQHF
TGTGCCAGTAGGACTGACAGGGGGCAGGGACAGCCCCAGCATTTT
>TRBJ1-2|TRBV11-1|-|-
CASSLELVVANYGYTF
TGTGCCAGCAGCTTAGAGTTGGTAGTCGCTAACTATGGCTACACCTTC
>TRBJ1-6|TRBV2|TRBD1|many
CASNRQGGDSPLHF
TGTGCCAGCAACCGACAGGGGGGGGATTCACCCCTCCACTTT
>TRBJ1-6|TRBV12-3/TRBV12-4|-|many
CASTPDGDHSPLHF
TGTGCCAGCACCCCCGACGGAGACCATTCACCCCTCCACTTT
>TRBJ1-2|TRBV4-2|-|few
CASSQDRFRTDYGYTF
TGTGCCAGCAGCCAAGATCGGTTTCGTACAGACTATGGCTACACCTTC
>TRBJ2-5|TRBV29-1|-|many
CSVESSPPETQYF
TGCAGCGTTGAAAGTTCGCCTCCAGAGACCCAGTACTTC
>TRBJ1-1|TRBV6-2/TRBV6-3|TRBD1|-
CASTVDRERNTEAFF
TGTGCCAGCACCGTAGACAGGGAAAGGAACACTGAAGCTTTCTTT
>TRBJ1-1|TRBV18|-|few
CASSLLDEAFF
TGTGCCAGCTCACTTCTAGATGAAGCTTTCTTT
>TRBJ2-7|TRBV11-1|TRBD1|many
CASSLTDGTGSYEQYF
TGTGCCAGCAGCTTAACAGACGGGACAGGGTCCTACGAGCAGTACTTC
>TRBJ2-7|TRBV11-3|-|-
CASSGRTVSYEQYF
TGTGCCAGCAGCGGTAGGACGGTCTCCTACGAGCAGTACTTC